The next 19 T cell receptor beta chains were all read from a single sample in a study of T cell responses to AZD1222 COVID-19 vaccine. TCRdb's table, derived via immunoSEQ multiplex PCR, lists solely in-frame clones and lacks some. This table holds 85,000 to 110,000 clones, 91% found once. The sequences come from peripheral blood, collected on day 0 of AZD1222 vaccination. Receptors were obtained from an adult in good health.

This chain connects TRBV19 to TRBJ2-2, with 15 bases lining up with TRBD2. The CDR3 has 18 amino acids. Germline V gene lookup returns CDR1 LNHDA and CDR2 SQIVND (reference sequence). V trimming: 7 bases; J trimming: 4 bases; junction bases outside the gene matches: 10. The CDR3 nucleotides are TGTGCCAGTACCCTAGTACGGACTAGCGGGGGGGCCACCGGGGAGCTGTTTTTT. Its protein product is CASTLVRTSGGATGELFF.

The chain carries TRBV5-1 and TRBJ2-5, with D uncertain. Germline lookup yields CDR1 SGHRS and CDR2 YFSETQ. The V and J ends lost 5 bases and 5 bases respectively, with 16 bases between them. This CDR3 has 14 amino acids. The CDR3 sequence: CASSALAARETQYF. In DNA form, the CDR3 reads TGCGCCAGCAGTGCACTCGCGGCGAGGGAGACCCAGTACTTC.

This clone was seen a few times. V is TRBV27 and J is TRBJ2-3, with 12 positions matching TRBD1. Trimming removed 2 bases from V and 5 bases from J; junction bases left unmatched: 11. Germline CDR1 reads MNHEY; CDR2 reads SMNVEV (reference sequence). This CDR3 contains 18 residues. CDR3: CASSLGGPGQGARDTQYF. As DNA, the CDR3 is TGTGCCAGCAGTTTAGGGGGCCCGGGACAGGGGGCAAGAGATACGCAGTATTTT.

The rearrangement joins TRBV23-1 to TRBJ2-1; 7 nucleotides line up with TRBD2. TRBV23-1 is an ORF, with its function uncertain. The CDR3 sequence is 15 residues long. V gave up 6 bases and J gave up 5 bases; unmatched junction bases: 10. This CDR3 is CASSPGLSPNNEQFF. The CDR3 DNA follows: TGCGCCAGCAGCCCGGGACTATCCCCGAACAATGAGCAGTTCTTC.

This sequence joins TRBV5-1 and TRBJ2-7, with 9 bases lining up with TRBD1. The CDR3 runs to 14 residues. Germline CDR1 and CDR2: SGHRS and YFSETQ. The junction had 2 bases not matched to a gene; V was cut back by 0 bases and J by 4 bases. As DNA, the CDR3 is TGCGCCAGCAGCTTGGACAGGGGGCCTTACGAGCAGTACTTC. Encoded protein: CASSLDRGPYEQYF.

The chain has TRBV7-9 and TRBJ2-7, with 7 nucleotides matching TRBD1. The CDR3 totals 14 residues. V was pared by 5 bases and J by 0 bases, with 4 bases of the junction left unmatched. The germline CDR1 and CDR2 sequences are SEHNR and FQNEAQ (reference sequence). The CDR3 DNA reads TGTGCCAGCAGCGAGAGACAGGGCTCCTACGAGCAGTACTTC. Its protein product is CASSERQGSYEQYF.

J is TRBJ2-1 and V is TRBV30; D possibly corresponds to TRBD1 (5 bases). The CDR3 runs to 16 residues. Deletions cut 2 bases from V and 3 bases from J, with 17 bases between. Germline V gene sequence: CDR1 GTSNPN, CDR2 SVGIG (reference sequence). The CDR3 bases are TGTGCCTGGAGTCCCGCTGGGGCTGGGAACTACAATGAGCAGTTCTTC. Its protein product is CAWSPAGAGNYNEQFF.

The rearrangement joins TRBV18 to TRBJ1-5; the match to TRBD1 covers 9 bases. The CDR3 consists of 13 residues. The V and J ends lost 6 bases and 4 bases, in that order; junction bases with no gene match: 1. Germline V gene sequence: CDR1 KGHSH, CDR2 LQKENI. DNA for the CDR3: TGTGCCAGCTCGGGACAGGGTAATCAGCCCCAGCATTTT. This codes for CASSGQGNQPQHF.

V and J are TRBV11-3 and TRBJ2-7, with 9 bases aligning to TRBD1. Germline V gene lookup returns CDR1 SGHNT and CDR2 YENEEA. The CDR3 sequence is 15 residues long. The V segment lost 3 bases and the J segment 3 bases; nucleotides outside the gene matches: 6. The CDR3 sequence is CASSLAGQGNYEQYF. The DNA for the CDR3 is TGTGCCAGCAGCTTGGCGGGACAGGGTAACTACGAGCAGTACTTC. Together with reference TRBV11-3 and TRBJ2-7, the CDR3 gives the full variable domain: EAGVVQSPRYKIIEKKQPVAFWCNPISGHNTLYWYLQNLGQGPELLIRYENEEAVDDSQLPKDRFSAERLKGVDSTLKIQPAELGDSAVYLCASSLAGQGNYEQYFGPGTRLTVT.

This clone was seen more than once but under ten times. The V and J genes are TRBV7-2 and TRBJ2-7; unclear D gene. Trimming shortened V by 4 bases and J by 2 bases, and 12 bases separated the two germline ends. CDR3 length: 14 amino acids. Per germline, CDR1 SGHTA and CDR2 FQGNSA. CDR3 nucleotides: TGTGCCAGCAGCTCCCGGGTTAGCACCTACGAGCAGTACTTC. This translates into CASSSRVSTYEQYF. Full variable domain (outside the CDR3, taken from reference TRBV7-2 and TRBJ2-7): GAGVSQSPSNKVTEKGKDVELRCDPISGHTALYWYRQSLGQGLEFLIYFQGNSAPDKSGLPSDRFSAERTGGSVSTLTIQRTQQEDSAVYLCASSSRVSTYEQYFGPGTRLTVT.

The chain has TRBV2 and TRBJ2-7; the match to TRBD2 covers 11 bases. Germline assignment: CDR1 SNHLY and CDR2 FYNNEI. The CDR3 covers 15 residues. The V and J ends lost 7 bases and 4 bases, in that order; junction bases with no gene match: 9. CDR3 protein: CASTSMGLAVYEQYF. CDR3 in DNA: TGTGCCAGCACCTCCATGGGACTAGCGGTATACGAGCAGTACTTC.

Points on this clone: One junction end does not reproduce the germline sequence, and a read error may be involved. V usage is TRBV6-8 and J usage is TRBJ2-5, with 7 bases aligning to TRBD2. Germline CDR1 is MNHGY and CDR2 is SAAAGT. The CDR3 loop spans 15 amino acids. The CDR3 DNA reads TGTGCCAGCACTTACATCCAGGGAGGGTTTGAGACCCAGTACTTC. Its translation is CASTYIQGGFETQYF.

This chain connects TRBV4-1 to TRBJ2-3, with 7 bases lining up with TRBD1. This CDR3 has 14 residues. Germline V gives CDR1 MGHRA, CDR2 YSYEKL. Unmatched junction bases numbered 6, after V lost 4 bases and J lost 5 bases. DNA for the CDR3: TGCGCCAGCAGCCCCCAGGGGGTTGAAGATACGCAGTATTTT. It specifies CASSPQGVEDTQYF.

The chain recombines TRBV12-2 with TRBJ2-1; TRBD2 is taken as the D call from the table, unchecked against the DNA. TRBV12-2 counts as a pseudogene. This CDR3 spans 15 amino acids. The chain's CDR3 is CASRPPGLDAHEQFF. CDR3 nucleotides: TGTGCAAGTCGCCCGCCGGGACTAGATGCACATGAGCAGTTCTTC.

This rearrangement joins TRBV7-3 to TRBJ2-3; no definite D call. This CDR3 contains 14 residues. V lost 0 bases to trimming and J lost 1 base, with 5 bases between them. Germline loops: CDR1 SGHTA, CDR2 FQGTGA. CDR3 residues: CASSLTTGTDTQYF. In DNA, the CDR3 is TGTGCCAGCAGCTTAACCACAGGCACAGATACGCAGTATTTT. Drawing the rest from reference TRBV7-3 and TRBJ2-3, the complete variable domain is GAGVSQTPSNKVTEKGKYVELRCDPISGHTALYWYRQSLGQGPEFLIYFQGTGAADDSGLPNDRFFAVRPEGSVSTLKIQRTERGDSAVYLCASSLTTGTDTQYFGPGTRLTVL.

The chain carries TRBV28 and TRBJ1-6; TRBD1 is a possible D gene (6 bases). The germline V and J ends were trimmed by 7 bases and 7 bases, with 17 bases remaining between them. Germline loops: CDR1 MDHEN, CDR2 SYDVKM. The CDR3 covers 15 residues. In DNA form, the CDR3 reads TGTGCCAGCATTCCCAGTCAGGGGACCAATTCACCCCTCCACTTT. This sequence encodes CASIPSQGTNSPLHF. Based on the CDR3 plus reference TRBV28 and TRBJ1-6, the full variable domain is DVKVTQSSRYLVKRTGEKVFLECVQDMDHENMFWYRQDPGLGLRLIYFSYDVKMKEKGDIPEGYSVSREKKERFSLILESASTNQTSMYLCASIPSQGTNSPLHFGNGTRLTVT.

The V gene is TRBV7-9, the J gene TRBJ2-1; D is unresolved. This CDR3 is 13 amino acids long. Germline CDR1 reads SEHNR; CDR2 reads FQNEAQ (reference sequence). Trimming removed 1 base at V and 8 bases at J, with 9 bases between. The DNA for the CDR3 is TGTGCCAGCAGCTTAGACCAGATCGATGAGCAGTTCTTC. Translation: CASSLDQIDEQFF.

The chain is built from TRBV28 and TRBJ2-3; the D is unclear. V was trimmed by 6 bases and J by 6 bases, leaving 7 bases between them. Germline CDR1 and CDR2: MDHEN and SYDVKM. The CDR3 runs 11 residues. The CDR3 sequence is CASSSWDTQYF. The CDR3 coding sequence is TGTGCCAGCAGCTCATGGGATACGCAGTATTTT.

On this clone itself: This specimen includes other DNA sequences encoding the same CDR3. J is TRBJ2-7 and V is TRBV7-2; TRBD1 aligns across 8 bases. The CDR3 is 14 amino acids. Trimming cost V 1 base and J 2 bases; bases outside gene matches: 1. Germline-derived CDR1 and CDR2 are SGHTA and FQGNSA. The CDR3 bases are TGTGCCAGCAGCTTAGGGACAGGGCCCTACGAGCAGTACTTC. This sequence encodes CASSLGTGPYEQYF.